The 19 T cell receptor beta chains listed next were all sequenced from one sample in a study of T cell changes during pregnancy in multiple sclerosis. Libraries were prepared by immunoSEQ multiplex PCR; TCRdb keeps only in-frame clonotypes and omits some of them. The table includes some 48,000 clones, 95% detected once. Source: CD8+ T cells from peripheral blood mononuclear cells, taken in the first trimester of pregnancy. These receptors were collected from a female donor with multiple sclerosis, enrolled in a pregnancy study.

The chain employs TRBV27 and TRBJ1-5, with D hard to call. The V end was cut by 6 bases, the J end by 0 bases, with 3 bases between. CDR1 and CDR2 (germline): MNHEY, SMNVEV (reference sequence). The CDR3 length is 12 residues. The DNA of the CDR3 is TGTGCCAGCAGGAGTAGCAATCAGCCCCAGCATTTT. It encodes CASRSSNQPQHF.

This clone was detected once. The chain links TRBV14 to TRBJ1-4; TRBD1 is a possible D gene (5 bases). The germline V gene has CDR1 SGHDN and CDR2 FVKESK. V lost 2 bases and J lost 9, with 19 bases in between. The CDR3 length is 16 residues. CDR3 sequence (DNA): TGTGCCAGCAGCCAATATACCGCGGCCCGGACACAAAAACTGTTTTTT. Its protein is CASSQYTAARTQKLFF.

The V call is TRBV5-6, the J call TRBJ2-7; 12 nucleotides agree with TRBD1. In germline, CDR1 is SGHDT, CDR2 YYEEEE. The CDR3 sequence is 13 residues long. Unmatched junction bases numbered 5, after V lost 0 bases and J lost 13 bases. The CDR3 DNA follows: TGTGCCAGCAGCTTGGCGTCGGGACAGGGGGCTTACTTC. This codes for CASSLASGQGAYF.

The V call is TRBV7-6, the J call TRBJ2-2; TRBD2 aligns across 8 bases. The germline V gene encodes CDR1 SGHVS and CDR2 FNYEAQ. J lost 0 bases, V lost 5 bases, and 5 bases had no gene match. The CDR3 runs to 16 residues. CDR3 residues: CASSPQLAANTGELFF. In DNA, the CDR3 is TGTGCCAGCAGCCCTCAACTAGCGGCGAACACCGGGGAGCTGTTTTTT.

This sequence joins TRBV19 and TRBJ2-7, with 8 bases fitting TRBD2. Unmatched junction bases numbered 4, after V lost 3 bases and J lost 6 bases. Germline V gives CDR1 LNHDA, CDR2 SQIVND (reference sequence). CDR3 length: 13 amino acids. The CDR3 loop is CASSIGLAGEQYF. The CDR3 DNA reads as TGTGCCAGTAGTATTGGACTAGCTGGCGAGCAGTACTTC.

The CDR3 region has the DNA TGTGCCTGGAGTGTACGGGACAGTACCCCTGGAAACACCATATATTTT. It is translated as CAWSVRDSTPGNTIYF. The chain employs TRBV30 and TRBJ1-3, with TRBD1 identical over 7 bases. With V trimmed by 0 bases and J by 2 bases, 7 bases remained unmatched. From germline, CDR1 is GTSNPN and CDR2 SVGIG (reference sequence). The CDR3 is made up of 16 amino acids.

CDR3: CASSEYQGGGELFF. CDR3 coding DNA: TGTGCCAGCAGTGAATACCAGGGCGGCGGGGAGCTGTTTTTT. The gene calls are TRBV25-1 and TRBJ2-2; perhaps TRBD1 as D (5 bases). The CDR3 covers 14 residues. CDR1 is MGHDK, CDR2 SYGVNS, per germline. The V gene lost 0 bases and the J gene lost 7 bases, with 9 bases spanning the gap.

The CDR3 here is CASSPSNQPQHF. CDR3 DNA: TGTGCCAGCTCACCCTCCAATCAGCCCCAGCATTTT. The chain employs TRBV18 and TRBJ1-5; no reliable D call. The CDR3 contains 12 residues. Germline V gene data show CDR1 as KGHSH and CDR2 as LQKENI. V shed 3 bases and J shed 3 bases, with 3 bases lying between them.

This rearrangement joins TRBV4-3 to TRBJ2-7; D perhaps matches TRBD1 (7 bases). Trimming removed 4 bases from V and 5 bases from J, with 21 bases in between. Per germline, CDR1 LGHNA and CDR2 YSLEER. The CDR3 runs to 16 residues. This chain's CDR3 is CASSRTFGRGVDEQYF. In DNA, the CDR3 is TGCGCCAGCAGCCGGACTTTCGGCAGGGGGGTGGACGAGCAGTACTTC.

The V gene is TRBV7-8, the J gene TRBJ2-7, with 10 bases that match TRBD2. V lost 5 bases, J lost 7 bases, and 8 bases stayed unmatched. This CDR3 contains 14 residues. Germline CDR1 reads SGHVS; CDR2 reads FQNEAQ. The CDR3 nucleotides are TGTGCCAGCAGCCCTCGTGATAGCGGGAGGGAGCAGTACTTC. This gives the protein CASSPRDSGREQYF.

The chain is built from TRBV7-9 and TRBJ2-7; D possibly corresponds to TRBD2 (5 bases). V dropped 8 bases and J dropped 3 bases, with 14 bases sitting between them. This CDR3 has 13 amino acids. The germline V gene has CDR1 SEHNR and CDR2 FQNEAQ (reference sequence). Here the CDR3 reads CASAGAVNYEQYF. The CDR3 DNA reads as TGTGCCAGCGCGGGCGCGGTGAACTACGAGCAGTACTTC.

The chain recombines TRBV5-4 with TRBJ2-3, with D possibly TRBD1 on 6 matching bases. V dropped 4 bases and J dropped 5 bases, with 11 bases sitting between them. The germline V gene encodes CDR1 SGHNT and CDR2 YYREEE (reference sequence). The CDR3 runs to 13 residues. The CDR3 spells CASSHPGEDTQYF. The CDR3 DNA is TGTGCCAGCAGCCACCCAGGGGAAGATACGCAGTATTTT.

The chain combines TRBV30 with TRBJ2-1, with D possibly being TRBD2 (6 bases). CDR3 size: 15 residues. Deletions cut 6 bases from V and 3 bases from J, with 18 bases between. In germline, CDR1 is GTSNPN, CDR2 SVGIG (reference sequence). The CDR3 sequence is CACSGLPLFYNEQFF. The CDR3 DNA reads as TGTGCCTGCAGCGGGCTCCCCCTCTTCTACAATGAGCAGTTCTTC.

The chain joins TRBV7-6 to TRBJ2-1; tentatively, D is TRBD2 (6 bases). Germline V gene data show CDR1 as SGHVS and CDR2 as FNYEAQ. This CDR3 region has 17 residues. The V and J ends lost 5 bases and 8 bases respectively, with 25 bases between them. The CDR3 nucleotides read TGTGCCAGCAGCCCCCACCCTAGCGATAAAGCCTGGGATGAGCAGTTCTTC. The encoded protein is CASSPHPSDKAWDEQFF.

The CDR3 sequence: CASSLTRETNTEAFF. CDR3 nucleotides: TGTGCCAGCAGCTTAACCCGGGAGACGAACACTGAAGCTTTCTTT. The genes are TRBV5-4 and TRBJ1-1; no clear D gene. The ends were cut back, 2 bases at V and 1 base at J, with 12 bases in the middle. Germline loops: CDR1 SGHNT, CDR2 YYREEE (reference sequence). The CDR3 sequence is 15 residues long.

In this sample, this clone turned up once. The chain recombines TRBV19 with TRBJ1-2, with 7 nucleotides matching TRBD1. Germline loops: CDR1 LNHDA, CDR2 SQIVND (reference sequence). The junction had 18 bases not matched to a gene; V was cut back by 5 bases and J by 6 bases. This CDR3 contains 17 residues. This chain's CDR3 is CASSPTTGLRLRNGYTF. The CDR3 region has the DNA TGTGCCAGTAGTCCCACGACAGGGTTGAGGCTTAGGAATGGCTACACCTTC.

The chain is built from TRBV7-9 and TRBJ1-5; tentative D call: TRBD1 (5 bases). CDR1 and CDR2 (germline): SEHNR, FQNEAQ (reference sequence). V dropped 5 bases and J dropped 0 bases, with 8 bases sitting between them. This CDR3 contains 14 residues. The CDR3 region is CASSKTDSNQPQHF. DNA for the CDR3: TGTGCCAGCAGCAAGACAGATAGCAATCAGCCCCAGCATTTT.

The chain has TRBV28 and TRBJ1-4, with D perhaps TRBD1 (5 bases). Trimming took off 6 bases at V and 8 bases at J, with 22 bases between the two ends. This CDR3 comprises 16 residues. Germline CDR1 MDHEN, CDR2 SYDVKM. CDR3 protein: CASSPSPPDTTEKLFF. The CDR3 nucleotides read TGTGCCAGCAGCCCTTCCCCTCCGGACACTACCGAAAAACTGTTTTTT.

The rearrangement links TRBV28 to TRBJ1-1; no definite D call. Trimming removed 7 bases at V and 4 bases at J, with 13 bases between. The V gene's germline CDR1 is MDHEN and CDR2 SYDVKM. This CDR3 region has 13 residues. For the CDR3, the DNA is TGTGCCAGCACCTCTCGGGATGGCACTGAAGCTTTCTTT. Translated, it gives CASTSRDGTEAFF.